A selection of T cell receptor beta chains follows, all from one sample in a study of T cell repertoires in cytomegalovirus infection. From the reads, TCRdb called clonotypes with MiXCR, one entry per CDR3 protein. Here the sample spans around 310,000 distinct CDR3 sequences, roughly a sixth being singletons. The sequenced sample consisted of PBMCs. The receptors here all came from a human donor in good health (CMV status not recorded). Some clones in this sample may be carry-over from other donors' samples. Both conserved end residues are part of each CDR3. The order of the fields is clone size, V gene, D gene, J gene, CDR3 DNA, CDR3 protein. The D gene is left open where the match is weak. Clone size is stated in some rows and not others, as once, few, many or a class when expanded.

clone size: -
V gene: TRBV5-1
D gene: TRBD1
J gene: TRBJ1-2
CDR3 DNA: TGCGCCAGCAGCTCGCAGCCGGGACAGGGTGGAGACGACTATGGCTACACCTTC
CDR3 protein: CASSSQPGQGGDDYGYTF

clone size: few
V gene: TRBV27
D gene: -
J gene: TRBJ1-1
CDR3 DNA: TGTGCCAGCAGTTGGGGGGAGGACACTGAAGCTTTCTTT
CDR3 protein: CASSWGEDTEAFF

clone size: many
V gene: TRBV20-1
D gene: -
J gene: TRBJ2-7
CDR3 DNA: TGCAGTGCTAGAGATATGATACCTTGGTCCTACGAGCAGTACTTC
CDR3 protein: CSARDMIPWSYEQYF

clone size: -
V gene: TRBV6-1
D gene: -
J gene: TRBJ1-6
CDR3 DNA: TGTGCCAGCACGGTGTCCCGCTATAATTCACCCCTCCACTTT
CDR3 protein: CASTVSRYNSPLHF

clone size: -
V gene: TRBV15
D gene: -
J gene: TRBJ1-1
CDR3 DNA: TGTGCCACCAGCGTGTCGATGGGACTTATGAACACTGAAGCTTTCTTT
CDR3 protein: CATSVSMGLMNTEAFF

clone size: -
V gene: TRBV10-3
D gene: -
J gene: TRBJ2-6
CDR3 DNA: TGTGCCATCAGTGAGTTATGGACAGTCGTAGGGATCGGGAACTCTGGGGCCAACGTCCTGACTTTC
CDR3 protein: CAISELWTVVGIGNSGANVLTF

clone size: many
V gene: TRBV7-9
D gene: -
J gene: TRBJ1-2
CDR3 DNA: TGTGCCAGCAGCTACGGGCAGAACTATGGCTACACCTTC
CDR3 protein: CASSYGQNYGYTF

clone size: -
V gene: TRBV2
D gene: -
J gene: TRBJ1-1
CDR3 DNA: TGTGCCAGCAGGGAACGGGAGAACACTGAAGCTTTCTTT
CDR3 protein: CASRERENTEAFF

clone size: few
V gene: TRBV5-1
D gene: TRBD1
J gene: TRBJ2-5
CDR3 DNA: TGCGCCAGCAGCTTGGAACCGGACAGGGCTGGGACCCAGTACTTC
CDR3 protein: CASSLEPDRAGTQYF

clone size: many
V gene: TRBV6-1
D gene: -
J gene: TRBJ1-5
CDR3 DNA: TGTGCCAGCAGACTCTCAGTAGGGTATTCCAATCAGCCCCAGCATTTT
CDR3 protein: CASRLSVGYSNQPQHF

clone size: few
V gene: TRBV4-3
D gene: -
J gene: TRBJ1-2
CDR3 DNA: TGCGCCAGCAGCCAAGATCGACAGCAGAGCTATGGCTACACCTTC
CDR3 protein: CASSQDRQQSYGYTF

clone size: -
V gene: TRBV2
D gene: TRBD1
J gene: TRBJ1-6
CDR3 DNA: TGTGCCAGCAGGGACGACAGGGGTACCTATAATTCACCCCTCCACTTT
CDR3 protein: CASRDDRGTYNSPLHF

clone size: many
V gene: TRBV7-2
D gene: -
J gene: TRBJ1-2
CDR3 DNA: TGTGCCAGCAGCTTAGCAGTGACAGGATCCTATGGCTACACCTTC
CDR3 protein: CASSLAVTGSYGYTF

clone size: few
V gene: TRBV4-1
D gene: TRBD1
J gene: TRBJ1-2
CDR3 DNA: TGCGCCAGCAGCCAAGGGGACAGGGCTCGAGGCTACACCTTC
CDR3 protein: CASSQGDRARGYTF

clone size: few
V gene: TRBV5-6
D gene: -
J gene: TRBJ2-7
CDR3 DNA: TGTGCCAGCAGCTTGGGCGCCAGCTACGAGCAGTACTTC
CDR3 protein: CASSLGASYEQYF

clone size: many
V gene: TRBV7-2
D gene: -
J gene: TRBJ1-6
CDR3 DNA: TGTGCCAGCAGCAAACAAGGCCCCCGGGATAATTCACCCCTCCACTTT
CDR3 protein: CASSKQGPRDNSPLHF

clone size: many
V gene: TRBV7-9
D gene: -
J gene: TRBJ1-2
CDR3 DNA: TGTGCCAGCAGCGGGACGAGAGGTTATGGCTACACCTTC
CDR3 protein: CASSGTRGYGYTF

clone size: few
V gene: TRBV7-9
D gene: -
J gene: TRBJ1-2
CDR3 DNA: TGTGCCAGCAGCGCTTCCCGGTTGGGGCTAAACTATGGCTACACCTTC
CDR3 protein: CASSASRLGLNYGYTF

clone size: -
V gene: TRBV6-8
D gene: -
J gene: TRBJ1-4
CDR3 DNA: TGTGCCAGCAGTACCCGGGTATTGCGTAATGAAAAACTGTTTTTT
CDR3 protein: CASSTRVLRNEKLFF

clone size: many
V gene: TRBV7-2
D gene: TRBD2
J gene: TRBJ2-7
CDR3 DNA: TGTGCCAGCAGCCCCCTTCGAGGCGGGGGGGCCTTTTACGAGCAGTACTTC
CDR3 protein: CASSPLRGGGAFYEQYF

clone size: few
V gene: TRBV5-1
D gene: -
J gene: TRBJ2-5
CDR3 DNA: TGCGCCAGCAGCTCTGGCGTGGCAGCCCAAGAGACCCAGTACTTC
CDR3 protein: CASSSGVAAQETQYF

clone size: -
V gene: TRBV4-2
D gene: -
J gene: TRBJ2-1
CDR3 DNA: TGTGCCAGCAGCCAAGGTCGGCTCAACCCCTCCTACAATGAGCAGTTCTTC
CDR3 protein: CASSQGRLNPSYNEQFF

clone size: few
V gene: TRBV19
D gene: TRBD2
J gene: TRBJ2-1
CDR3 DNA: TGTGCCAGTAGTCTAGCGGGGTACAATAATTGGGTGTTCTTC
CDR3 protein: CASSLAGYNNWVFF

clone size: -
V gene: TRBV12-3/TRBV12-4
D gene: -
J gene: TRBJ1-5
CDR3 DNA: TGTGCCAGCAGACTTGGGGGATCGACTCAGCCCCAGCATTTT
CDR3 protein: CASRLGGSTQPQHF

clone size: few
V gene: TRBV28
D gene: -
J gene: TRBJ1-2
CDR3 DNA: TGTGCCAGCACCACCAAGACGGCAGGGCGACATGGCTACACCTTC
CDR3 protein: CASTTKTAGRHGYTF

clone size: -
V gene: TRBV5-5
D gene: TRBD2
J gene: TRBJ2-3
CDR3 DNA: TGTGCCAGCAGCTCCCTGGGACTAGCGGGGACAGATACGCAGTATTTT
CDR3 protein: CASSSLGLAGTDTQYF

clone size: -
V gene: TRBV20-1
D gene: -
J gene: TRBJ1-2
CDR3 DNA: TGCAGTGCTAGGTCGACAGTTAACTATGGCTACACCTTC
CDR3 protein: CSARSTVNYGYTF

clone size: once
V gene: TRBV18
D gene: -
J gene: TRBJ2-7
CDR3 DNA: TGTGCCAGCTCACCACGGGGTACGGACTCCTACGAGCAGTACTTC
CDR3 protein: CASSPRGTDSYEQYF

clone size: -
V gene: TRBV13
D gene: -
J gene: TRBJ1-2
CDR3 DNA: TGTGCCAGCAGCTCGGACAGCGACGGCTACACCTTC
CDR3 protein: CASSSDSDGYTF

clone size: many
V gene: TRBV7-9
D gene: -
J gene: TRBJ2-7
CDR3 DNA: TGTGCCAGCAGCTTATCTCATACTGGGGGCTACGAGCAGTACTTC
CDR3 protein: CASSLSHTGGYEQYF

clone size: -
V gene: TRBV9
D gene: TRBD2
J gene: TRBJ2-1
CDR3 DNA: TGTGCCAGCAGCGTAGAAAATAGCGGGAATGAGCAGTTCTTC
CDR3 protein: CASSVENSGNEQFF

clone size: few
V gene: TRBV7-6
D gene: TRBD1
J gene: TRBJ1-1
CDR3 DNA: TGTGCCAGCAGCCTGTCACAGGGGACTGAAGCTTTCTTT
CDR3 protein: CASSLSQGTEAFF

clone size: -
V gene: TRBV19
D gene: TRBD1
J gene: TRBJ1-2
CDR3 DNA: TGTGCCAGTAGTATGGACGTGGGGACAGGGGTGGTCTATGGCTACACCTTC
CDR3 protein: CASSMDVGTGVVYGYTF

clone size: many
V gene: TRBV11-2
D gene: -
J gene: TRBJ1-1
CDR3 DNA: TGTGCCAGCAGCCGTGGGACGGGCACTGAAGCTTTCTTT
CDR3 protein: CASSRGTGTEAFF

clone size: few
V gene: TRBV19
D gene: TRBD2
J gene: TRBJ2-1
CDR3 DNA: TGTGCCAGTACCGGGGGAGGGCTGAACAATGAGCAGTTCTTC
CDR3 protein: CASTGGGLNNEQFF

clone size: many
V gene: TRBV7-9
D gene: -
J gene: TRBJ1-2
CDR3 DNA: TGTGCCAGCAGCGGAGTATCCGGGGAACACTATGGCTACACCTTC
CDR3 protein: CASSGVSGEHYGYTF

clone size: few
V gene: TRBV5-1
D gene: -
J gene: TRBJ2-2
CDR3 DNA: TGCGCCAGCAGCTTGTCGGTAGACGTGAACACCGGGGAGCTGTTTTTT
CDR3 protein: CASSLSVDVNTGELFF